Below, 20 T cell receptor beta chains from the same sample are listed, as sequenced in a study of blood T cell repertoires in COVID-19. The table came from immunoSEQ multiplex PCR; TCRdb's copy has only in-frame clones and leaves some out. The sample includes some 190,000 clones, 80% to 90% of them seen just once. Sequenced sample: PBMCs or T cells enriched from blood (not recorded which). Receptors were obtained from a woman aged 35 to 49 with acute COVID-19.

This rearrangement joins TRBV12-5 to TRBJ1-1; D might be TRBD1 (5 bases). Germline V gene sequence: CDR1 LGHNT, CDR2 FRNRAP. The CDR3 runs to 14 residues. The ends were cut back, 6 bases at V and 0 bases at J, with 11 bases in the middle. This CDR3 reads CASGRGHLNTEAFF. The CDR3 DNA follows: TGTGCTAGTGGCCGCGGACACTTGAACACTGAAGCTTTCTTT.

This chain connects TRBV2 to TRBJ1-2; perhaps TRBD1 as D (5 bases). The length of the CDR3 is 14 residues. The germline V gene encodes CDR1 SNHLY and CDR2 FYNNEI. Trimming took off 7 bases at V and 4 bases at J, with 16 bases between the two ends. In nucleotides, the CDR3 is TGTGCCAGCATATCACCGGGACTCTTCTATGGCTACACCTTC. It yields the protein CASISPGLFYGYTF.

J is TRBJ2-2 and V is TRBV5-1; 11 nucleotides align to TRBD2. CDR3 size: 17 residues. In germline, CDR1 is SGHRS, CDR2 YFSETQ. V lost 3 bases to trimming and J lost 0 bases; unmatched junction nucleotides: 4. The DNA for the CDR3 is TGCGCCAGCAGCTCGACTAGCGGGATATCGAACACCGGGGAGCTGTTTTTT. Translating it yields CASSSTSGISNTGELFF.

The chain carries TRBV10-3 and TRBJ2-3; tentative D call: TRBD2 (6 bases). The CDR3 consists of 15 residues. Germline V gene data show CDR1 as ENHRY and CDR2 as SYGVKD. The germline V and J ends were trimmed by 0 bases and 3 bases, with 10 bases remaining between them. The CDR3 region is CAISESPLATDTQYF. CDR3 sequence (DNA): TGTGCCATCAGTGAGTCCCCACTAGCAACAGATACGCAGTATTTT.

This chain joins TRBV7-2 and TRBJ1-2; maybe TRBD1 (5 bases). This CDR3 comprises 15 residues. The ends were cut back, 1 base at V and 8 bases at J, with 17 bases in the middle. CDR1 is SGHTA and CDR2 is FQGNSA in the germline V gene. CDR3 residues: CASSLVGQGLVGYTF. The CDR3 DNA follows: TGTGCCAGCAGCTTAGTTGGGCAGGGCCTGGTGGGCTACACCTTC.

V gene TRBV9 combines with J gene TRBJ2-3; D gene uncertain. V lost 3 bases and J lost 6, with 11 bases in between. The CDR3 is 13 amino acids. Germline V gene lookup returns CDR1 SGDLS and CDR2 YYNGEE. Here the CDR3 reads CASSATWSDTQYF. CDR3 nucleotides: TGTGCCAGCAGCGCTACTTGGTCGGATACGCAGTATTTT. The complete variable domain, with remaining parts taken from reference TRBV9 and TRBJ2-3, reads DSGVTQTPKHLITATGQRVTLRCSPRSGDLSVYWYQQSLDQGLQFLIQYYNGEERAKGNILERFSAQQFPDLHSELNLSSLELGDSALYFCASSATWSDTQYFGPGTRLTVL.

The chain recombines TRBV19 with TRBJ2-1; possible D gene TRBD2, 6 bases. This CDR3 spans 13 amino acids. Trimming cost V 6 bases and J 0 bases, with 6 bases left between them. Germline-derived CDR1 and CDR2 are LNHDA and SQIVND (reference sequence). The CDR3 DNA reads TGTGCCAGTAGCGGGAGCTCCTACAATGAGCAGTTCTTC. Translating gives CASSGSSYNEQFF.

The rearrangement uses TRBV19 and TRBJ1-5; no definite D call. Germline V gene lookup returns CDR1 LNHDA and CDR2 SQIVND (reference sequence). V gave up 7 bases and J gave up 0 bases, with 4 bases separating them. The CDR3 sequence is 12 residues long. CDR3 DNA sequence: TGTGCCAGTACTTCTAGCAATCAGCCCCAGCATTTT. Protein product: CASTSSNQPQHF. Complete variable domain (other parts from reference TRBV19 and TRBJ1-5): DGGITQSPKYLFRKEGQNVTLSCEQNLNHDAMYWYRQDPGQGLRLIYYSQIVNDFQKGDIAEGYSVSREKKESFPLTVTSAQKNPTAFYLCASTSSNQPQHFGDGTRLSIL.

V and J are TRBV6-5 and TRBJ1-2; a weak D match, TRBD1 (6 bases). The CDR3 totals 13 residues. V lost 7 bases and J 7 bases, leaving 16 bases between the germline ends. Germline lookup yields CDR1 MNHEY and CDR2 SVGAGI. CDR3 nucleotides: TGTGCCAGCACCCACGCGGGGGGCACTGGCTACACCTTC. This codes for CASTHAGGTGYTF.

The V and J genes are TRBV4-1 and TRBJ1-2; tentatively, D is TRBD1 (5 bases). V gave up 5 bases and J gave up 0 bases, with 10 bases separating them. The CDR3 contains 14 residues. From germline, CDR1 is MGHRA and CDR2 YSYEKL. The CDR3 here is CASSAPDTNYGYTF. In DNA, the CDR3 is TGCGCCAGCAGCGCCCCGGACACTAACTATGGCTACACCTTC.

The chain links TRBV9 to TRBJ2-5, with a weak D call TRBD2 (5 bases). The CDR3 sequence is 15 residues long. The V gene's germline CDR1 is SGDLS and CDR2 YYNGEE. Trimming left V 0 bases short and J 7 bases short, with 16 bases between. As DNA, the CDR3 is TGTGCCAGCAGCGTAGGCATCGACCACGAGGGGACCCAGTACTTC. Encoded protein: CASSVGIDHEGTQYF.

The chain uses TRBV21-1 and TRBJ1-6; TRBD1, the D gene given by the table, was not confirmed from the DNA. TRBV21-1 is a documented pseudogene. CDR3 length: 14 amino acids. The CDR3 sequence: CASSTRGHLDSLHF. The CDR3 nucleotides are TGTGCCAGCAGCACCAGGGGGCACCTTGATTCCCTCCACTTT.

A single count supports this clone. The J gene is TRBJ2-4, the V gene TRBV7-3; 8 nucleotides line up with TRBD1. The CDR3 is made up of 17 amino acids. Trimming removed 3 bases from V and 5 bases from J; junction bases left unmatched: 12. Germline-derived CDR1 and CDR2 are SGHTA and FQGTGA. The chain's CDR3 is CASSFVRQGTSENIQYF. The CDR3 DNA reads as TGTGCCAGCAGCTTCGTACGACAGGGGACCTCCGAAAACATTCAGTACTTC.

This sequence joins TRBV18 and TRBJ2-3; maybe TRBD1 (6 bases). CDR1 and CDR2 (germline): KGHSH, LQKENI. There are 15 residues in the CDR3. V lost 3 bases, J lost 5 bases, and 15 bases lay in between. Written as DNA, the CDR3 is TGTGCCAGCTCACCCCGCGGCATACAGGGAGATACGCAGTATTTT. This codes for CASSPRGIQGDTQYF.

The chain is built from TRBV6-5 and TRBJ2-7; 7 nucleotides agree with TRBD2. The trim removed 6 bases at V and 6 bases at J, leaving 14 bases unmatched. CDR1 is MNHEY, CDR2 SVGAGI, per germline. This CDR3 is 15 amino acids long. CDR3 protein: CASRPRGRGGREQYF. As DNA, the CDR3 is TGTGCCAGCAGACCCCGAGGAAGGGGAGGGCGCGAGCAGTACTTC.

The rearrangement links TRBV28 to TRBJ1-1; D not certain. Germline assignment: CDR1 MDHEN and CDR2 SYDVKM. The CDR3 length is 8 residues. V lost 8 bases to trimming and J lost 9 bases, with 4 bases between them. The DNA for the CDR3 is TGTGCCAGCGGGCAAGCTTTCTTT. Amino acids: CASGQAFF.

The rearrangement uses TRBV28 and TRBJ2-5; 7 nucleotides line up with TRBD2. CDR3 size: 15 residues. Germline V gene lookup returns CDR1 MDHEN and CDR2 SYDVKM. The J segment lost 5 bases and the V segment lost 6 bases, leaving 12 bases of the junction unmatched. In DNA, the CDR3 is TGTGCCAGCAGACACACAGGAGACGGGGGGGAGACCCAGTACTTC. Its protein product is CASRHTGDGGETQYF.

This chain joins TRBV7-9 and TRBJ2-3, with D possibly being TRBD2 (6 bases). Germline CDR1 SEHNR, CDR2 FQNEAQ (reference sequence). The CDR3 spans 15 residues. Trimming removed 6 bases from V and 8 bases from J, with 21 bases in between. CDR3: CASRPLGGDGRTQYF. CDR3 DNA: TGTGCCAGCAGGCCCCTGGGGGGAGATGGGCGTACGCAGTATTTT.

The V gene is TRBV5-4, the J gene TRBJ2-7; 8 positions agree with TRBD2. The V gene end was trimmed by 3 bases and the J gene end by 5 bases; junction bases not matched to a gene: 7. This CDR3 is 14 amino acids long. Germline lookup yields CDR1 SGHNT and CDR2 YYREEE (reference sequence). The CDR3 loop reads CASSYGGGRNEQYF. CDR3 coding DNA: TGTGCCAGCAGCTATGGCGGGGGGCGGAACGAGCAGTACTTC.

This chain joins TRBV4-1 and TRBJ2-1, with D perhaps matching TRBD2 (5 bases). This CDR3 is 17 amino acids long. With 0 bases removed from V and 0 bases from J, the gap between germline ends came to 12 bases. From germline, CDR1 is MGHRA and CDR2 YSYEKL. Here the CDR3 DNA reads TGCGCCAGCAGCCAAGATTACGCTAGCCTCTCCTACAATGAGCAGTTCTTC. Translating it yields CASSQDYASLSYNEQFF.